The clone carrying this TCR beta chain was observed a handful of times. Its antigen is as yet unknown. Looked up from germline, CDR1 is SGHDN and CDR2 is FVKESK. The V and J ends lost 3 bases and 0 bases respectively, with 12 bases between them. The length of the CDR3 is 17 residues. These data are taken from a study of blood T cells in healthy people across ages. Study-level points and caveats: Naive T cell percentage and TCR beta diversity correlated strongly.

It was with a sample-barcoded 5' primer and a J-beta primer mix that a second PCR of about 6 to 11 cycles was run. Each sample yielded at least 3 million CDR3-containing paired-end reads. One entry per CDR3 protein results from TCRdb running MiXCR on the 5' RACE reads. The table records about 570,000 distinct CDR3 sequences, about 27% of them present only once. These same data were also listed under a study on T cells of mothers and their children. From that second work: Study donors consisted of a few healthy Caucasian mothers and their six children. Thymic selection shapes TCR recombination output similarly in related and unrelated pairs.

The rearrangement uses TRBV14 and TRBJ2-6; D is unclear. The TCR originated in a boy between 2 and 10 years old in good health. What was sequenced was blood. The CDR3 here is CASSQSGSPSGANVLTF. CDR3 bases: TGTGCCAGCAGCCAGTCGGGCAGCCCCTCTGGGGCCAACGTCCTGACTTTC.